Listed here are 27 T cell receptor beta chains from one sample, sequenced in a study of T cell changes during pregnancy in multiple sclerosis. Libraries were prepared by immunoSEQ multiplex PCR; TCRdb keeps only in-frame clonotypes and omits some of them. The data hold 90,000 to 120,000 clones, with just under 95% observed a single time. This sample comprised peripheral blood, obtained in the third trimester of pregnancy. The receptor source for this set is a female donor in good health, enrolled as a control in a pregnancy study.

V and J are TRBV4-3 and TRBJ1-1; D is unclear. The CDR3 sequence is 14 residues long. In germline, CDR1 is LGHNA, CDR2 YSLEER. Trimming pared 4 bases from V and 5 bases from J, leaving 14 bases between. The CDR3 region has the DNA TGCGCCAGCAGCCGAAAGGTAGGCGGAACTGAAGCTTTCTTT. Translating it yields CASSRKVGGTEAFF.

The V and J genes are TRBV14 and TRBJ1-6, with TRBD1 matching over 10 bases. The germline V gene has CDR1 SGHDN and CDR2 FVKESK. V lost 3 bases, J lost 7 bases, and 21 bases stayed unmatched. The CDR3 loop spans 21 amino acids. Written as DNA, the CDR3 is TGTGCCAGCAGCCAGCTAATACCGGGACAGGGGACCCTAAGAGGGAATTCACCCCTCCACTTT. It is translated as CASSQLIPGQGTLRGNSPLHF.

The table lists this clone with a count of one. The chain has TRBV18 and TRBJ1-1; 7 nucleotides line up with TRBD1. Germline CDR1 is KGHSH and CDR2 is LQKENI. The CDR3 totals 14 residues. V gave up 2 bases and J gave up 4 bases; unmatched junction bases: 4. CDR3 coding DNA: TGTGCCAGCTCACCAACAGGGGCGGGCACTGAAGCTTTCTTT. This codes for CASSPTGAGTEAFF.

The V call is TRBV6-5, the J call TRBJ2-2, with D perhaps matching TRBD2 (6 bases). The ends were cut back, 9 bases at V and 8 bases at J, with 13 bases in the middle. Germline V lookup: CDR1 MNHEY, CDR2 SVGAGI. The length of the CDR3 is 12 residues. The chain's CDR3 is CASGRGEGELFF. The DNA of the CDR3 is TGTGCCAGTGGGCGGGGTGAGGGGGAGCTGTTTTTT.

V and J are TRBV4-3 and TRBJ2-1; possible D gene TRBD2, 5 bases. The CDR3 is 13 residues long. Germline V gene data show CDR1 as LGHNA and CDR2 as YSLEER. The germline V and J ends were trimmed by 1 base and 8 bases, with 9 bases remaining between them. The CDR3 region is CASSQVLRDEQFF. The DNA of the CDR3 is TGCGCCAGCAGCCAAGTGTTGAGGGATGAGCAGTTCTTC.

This clone was detected only once. The J gene is TRBJ1-2, the V gene TRBV11-3; tentative D call: TRBD1 (6 bases). Trimming left V 1 base short and J 2 bases short, with 11 bases between. The CDR3 has 15 amino acids. Germline V gene lookup returns CDR1 SGHNT and CDR2 YENEEA. CDR3 in amino acids: CASSLAQGLNYGYTF. Here the CDR3 DNA reads TGTGCCAGCAGCTTAGCGCAGGGGCTAAACTATGGCTACACCTTC. The whole variable domain, filled in from reference TRBV11-3 and TRBJ1-2, reads EAGVVQSPRYKIIEKKQPVAFWCNPISGHNTLYWYLQNLGQGPELLIRYENEEAVDDSQLPKDRFSAERLKGVDSTLKIQPAELGDSAVYLCASSLAQGLNYGYTFGSGTRLTVV.

The chain joins TRBV27 to TRBJ2-7; 10 nucleotides align to TRBD1. V shed 1 base, J shed 6 bases, and the junction held 6 bases outside the gene matches. This CDR3 region has 15 residues. Germline CDR1 and CDR2: MNHEY and SMNVEV (reference sequence). The CDR3 DNA reads TGTGCCAGCAGTTTATTAAGGGACAGGGGTCCCGAGCAGTACTTC. It codes for CASSLLRDRGPEQYF.

The chain recombines TRBV15 with TRBJ2-5; 12 nucleotides match TRBD2. Germline V CDR1 and CDR2: LNHNV, YYDKDF (reference sequence). CDR3 length equals 18 residues. The ends lost 0 bases at V and 3 bases at J; junction bases unmatched: 8. CDR3 bases: TGTGCCACCAGCAGAGATGTGGCCCCTAGCGGGGGGGAAGAGACCCAGTACTTC. Its translation is CATSRDVAPSGGEETQYF.

Points on this clone: One junction end does not reproduce the germline sequence, and a read error may be involved. This sequence joins TRBV5-1 and TRBJ2-7, with D hard to call. From germline, CDR1 is SGHRS and CDR2 YFSETQ. The CDR3 is 12 amino acids. CDR3 bases: TGCGCCAGCAGATTGGACGGGTACGAGCAGTACTTC. It codes for CASRLDGYEQYF.

The chain couples TRBV18 to TRBJ2-5; 11 positions agree with TRBD1. Germline values: CDR1 KGHSH, CDR2 LQKENI. J gave up 4 bases and V 4 bases, and 11 bases lay outside the gene matches. The CDR3 totals 17 residues. CDR3 sequence reads: CASSRGQGARMGETQYF. The CDR3 bases are TGTGCCAGCTCACGCGGACAGGGGGCCCGTATGGGAGAGACCCAGTACTTC.

This chain links TRBV12-5 with TRBJ2-5; TRBD2 matches 13 bases. The CDR3 is 16 residues long. Germline loops: CDR1 LGHNT, CDR2 FRNRAP. The V and J ends lost 5 bases and 2 bases, in that order; junction bases with no gene match: 5. This chain's CDR3 is CASGPGLAGVQETQYF. DNA for the CDR3: TGTGCTAGTGGTCCAGGACTAGCGGGGGTACAAGAGACCCAGTACTTC.

V usage is TRBV27 and J usage is TRBJ1-1; weak D call: TRBD1 (5 bases). Looked up from germline, CDR1 is MNHEY and CDR2 is SMNVEV (reference sequence). This CDR3 contains 14 residues. V was clipped by 7 bases and J by 2 bases, with 14 bases between them. CDR3: CASTRGNKNTEAFF. The DNA for the CDR3 is TGTGCCAGCACAAGGGGCAACAAAAACACTGAAGCTTTCTTT.

The rearrangement joins TRBV2 to TRBJ2-7; D perhaps matches TRBD1 (5 bases). The germline V gene has CDR1 SNHLY and CDR2 FYNNEI. With 5 bases removed from V and 7 bases from J, the gap between germline ends came to 30 bases. The CDR3 contains 18 residues. CDR3 sequence (DNA): TGTGCCAGCAGTCCCCCGCCCGGTTTCAGGCCGCGGCCAGGGGAGCAGTACTTC. Its translation: CASSPPPGFRPRPGEQYF.

This rearrangement joins TRBV19 to TRBJ2-1; D unresolved. CDR3 length equals 11 residues. Germline V gene data show CDR1 as LNHDA and CDR2 as SQIVND (reference sequence). The germline V and J ends were trimmed by 5 bases and 5 bases, with 4 bases remaining between them. CDR3 DNA sequence: TGTGCCAGTAGTCCCAACAATGAGCAGTTCTTC. It translates to CASSPNNEQFF.

V usage is TRBV4-2 and J usage is TRBJ2-2, with D maybe TRBD2 (7 bases). Germline V gene lookup returns CDR1 LGHNA and CDR2 YNFKEQ. Deletions cut 4 bases from V and 1 base from J, with 16 bases between. The CDR3 has 17 residues. The CDR3: CASSRPGGGRNTGELFF. The CDR3 nucleotides read TGTGCCAGCAGCCGTCCTGGCGGGGGCCGGAACACCGGGGAGCTGTTTTTT.

A remark on this clone: This sample includes further DNA sequences coding for the same CDR3. CDR3 nucleotides: TGTGCCAGCAGCTTGGCGGGGACTAACACCGGGGAGCTGTTTTTT. Residues: CASSLAGTNTGELFF. The rearrangement links TRBV5-4 to TRBJ2-2, with a weak D call TRBD2 (6 bases). V was clipped by 0 bases and J by 2 bases, with 8 bases between them. Germline V gene data show CDR1 as SGHNT and CDR2 as YYREEE (reference sequence). This CDR3 is built from 15 residues.

The chain is built from TRBV7-2 and TRBJ2-1, with a weak D call TRBD2 (5 bases). Germline assignment: CDR1 SGHTA and CDR2 FQGNSA. V was shortened by 5 bases and J by 2 bases, with 13 bases between the two germline ends. The CDR3 spans 15 residues. CDR3 nucleotide sequence: TGTGCCAGCAGCCACGGGGTCCTAGCCTACAATGAGCAGTTCTTC. Protein sequence: CASSHGVLAYNEQFF.

The DNA for the CDR3 is TGTGCCAGCAGCCTCGTGGGACTAGCGGAACAAGAGACCCAGTACTTC. Its translation: CASSLVGLAEQETQYF. The chain joins TRBV7-9 to TRBJ2-5; the match to TRBD2 covers 11 bases. Germline V CDR1 and CDR2: SEHNR, FQNEAQ (reference sequence). CDR3 size: 16 residues. Losses at the gene ends were 5 bases for V and 2 bases for J; bases not matched to a gene: 7.

The chain is built from TRBV5-1 and TRBJ1-1, with TRBD1 matching over 7 bases. Germline V lookup: CDR1 SGHRS, CDR2 YFSETQ. CDR3 length: 14 residues. V lost 0 bases, J lost 2 bases, and 1 base stayed unmatched. As DNA, the CDR3 is TGCGCCAGCAGCTTGGGGGACAGAAACACTGAAGCTTTCTTT. Amino acids: CASSLGDRNTEAFF.

V is TRBV9 and J is TRBJ1-6; D remains unclear. Germline V lookup: CDR1 SGDLS, CDR2 YYNGEE. The germline V and J ends were trimmed by 0 bases and 6 bases, with 10 bases remaining between them. CDR3 length: 15 residues. This chain's CDR3 is CASSVEVSINSPLHF. CDR3 nucleotides: TGTGCCAGCAGCGTAGAAGTCAGTATTAATTCACCCCTCCACTTT.

The chain combines TRBV5-6 with TRBJ1-2; 9 bases are shared with TRBD1. Germline CDR1 reads SGHDT; CDR2 reads YYEEEE. With 4 bases clipped from V and 6 bases from J, the junction kept 19 bases outside the gene matches. The CDR3 is 18 amino acids. The CDR3 protein is CASSLETGGLGSVHGYTF. Here the CDR3 DNA reads TGTGCCAGCAGCCTGGAGACAGGGGGTTTAGGTTCTGTCCATGGCTACACCTTC.

The chain recombines TRBV6-5 with TRBJ2-5; D is ambiguous. Per germline, CDR1 MNHEY and CDR2 SVGAGI. Trimming took off 6 bases at V and 5 bases at J, with 16 bases between the two ends. CDR3 length equals 14 residues. The CDR3 protein is CASSPGWVRETQYF. The CDR3 nucleotides read TGTGCCAGCAGCCCCGGGTGGGTTCGGGAGACCCAGTACTTC.

This clone has more than one count but fewer than ten. The chain carries TRBV9 and TRBJ1-1; TRBD1 matches at 9 bases. Per the germline V gene, CDR1 is SGDLS and CDR2 is YYNGEE. J lost 0 bases, V lost 5 bases, and 8 bases had no gene match. The CDR3 length is 16 residues. The CDR3, as DNA: TGTGCCAGCAGTTGGGGACAGGGAGGAATGAACACTGAAGCTTTCTTT. This encodes CASSWGQGGMNTEAFF.

The J gene is TRBJ1-2, the V gene TRBV20-1; D is unclear. Trimming removed 1 base from V and 7 bases from J, with 7 bases in between. The CDR3 length is 11 residues. Germline V CDR1 and CDR2: DFQATT, SNEGSKA (reference sequence). CDR3 nucleotides: TGCAGTGCTAGAGCCCAGGCTGGCTACACCTTC. It yields the protein CSARAQAGYTF.

The chain combines TRBV5-1 with TRBJ2-2; the match to TRBD2 covers 9 bases. The V gene end was trimmed by 0 bases and the J gene end by 6 bases; junction bases not matched to a gene: 0. The CDR3 extends over 14 amino acids. Germline V gene data show CDR1 as SGHRS and CDR2 as YFSETQ. CDR3 in amino acids: CASSLGLAAGELFF. The CDR3 nucleotides are TGCGCCAGCAGCTTGGGACTAGCGGCCGGGGAGCTGTTTTTT.

J is TRBJ2-3 and V is TRBV9; TRBD2 matches at 8 bases. Germline lookup yields CDR1 SGDLS and CDR2 YYNGEE. The CDR3 is 17 amino acids. V shed 0 bases and J 6 bases; nucleotides not matched to a gene: 12. The CDR3 protein is CASSVEGWGGGLDTQYF. CDR3 nucleotides: TGTGCCAGCAGCGTAGAAGGTTGGGGCGGGGGGTTGGATACGCAGTATTTT.

The gene calls are TRBV5-8 and TRBJ1-1; 8 positions agree with TRBD1. The CDR3 runs 15 residues. V was clipped by 5 bases and J by 9 bases; unmatched bases: 15. Germline V gene lookup returns CDR1 SGHTS and CDR2 YDEGEE. Here the CDR3 DNA reads TGTGCCAGCAGGCTCTACCAGACAGGGGCCGGTAAAGCTTTCTTT. It yields the protein CASRLYQTGAGKAFF.